This T cell receptor beta chain was observed in a study of identical twins. Study results and limitations: There was more out-of-frame TCR alpha sharing in monozygotic twins than models estimated. In cord blood, abundant beta clonotypes had fewer insertions; memory showed no trend.

This clonotype was observed a few times. Antigen: not known. Unique molecular identifiers were present on the cDNA, and a universal primer site came from template switching. TCRdb fed the 5' RACE reads into MiXCR, producing one record per CDR3 protein. The table shows 1.5 million or so distinct CDR3 sequences, with roughly a third occurring only once. Trimming at V came to 2 bases and at J to 2 bases, leaving 5 bases not matched to a gene. In germline, CDR1 is MNHEY, CDR2 SMNVEV (reference sequence). The CDR3 consists of 15 residues. The chain couples TRBV27 to TRBJ2-7; 8 bases match TRBD2. The sequence came from a newborn girl in good health. Sequenced material: cord blood. This CDR3 is CASSLTGGETYEQYF. The CDR3 DNA is TGTGCCAGCAGTTTAACCGGGGGGGAAACCTACGAGCAGTACTTC.